The clone carrying this TCR beta chain showed up just a few times. With template switching, a universal primer site was added, and the cDNA carried unique molecular identifiers. TCRdb independently ran MiXCR on the 5' RACE reads; one entry per CDR3 protein. The table has about 730,000 distinct CDR3 sequences, around 21% seen once. The data stem from a study of identical twins. Germline V lookup: CDR1 MGHDK, CDR2 SYGVNS. The CDR3 loop spans 14 amino acids. Trimming took 1 base from V and 8 from J; bases not matched to a gene: 5. These data also formed part of another study, on T cells expressing NK-cell markers. That investigation notes: Top CD8+ clonotypes included the dominant CD3+CD56+NKG2C+ clonotypes in 5 or 6 donors.

The chain has TRBV25-1 and TRBJ1-2, with 9 bases matching TRBD1. Sequencing was done on a sample of PBMCs. The source of this sequence is a young woman in good health. For the CDR3, the DNA is TGTGCCAGCAGTGAATGGGACAGGGCTAGGGGCTACACCTTC. It specifies CASSEWDRARGYTF.